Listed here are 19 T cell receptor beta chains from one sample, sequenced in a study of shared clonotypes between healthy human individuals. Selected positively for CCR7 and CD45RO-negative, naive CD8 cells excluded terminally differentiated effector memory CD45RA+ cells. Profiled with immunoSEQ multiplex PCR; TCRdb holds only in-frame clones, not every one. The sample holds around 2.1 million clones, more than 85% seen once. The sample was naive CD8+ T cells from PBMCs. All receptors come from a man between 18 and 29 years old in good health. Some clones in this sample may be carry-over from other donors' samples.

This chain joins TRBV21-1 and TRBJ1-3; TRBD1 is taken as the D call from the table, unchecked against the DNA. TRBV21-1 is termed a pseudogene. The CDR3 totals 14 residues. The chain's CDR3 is CAPQEPGSGNTIYF. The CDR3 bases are TGTGCCCCCCAAGAGCCAGGCTCTGGAAACACCATATATTTT.

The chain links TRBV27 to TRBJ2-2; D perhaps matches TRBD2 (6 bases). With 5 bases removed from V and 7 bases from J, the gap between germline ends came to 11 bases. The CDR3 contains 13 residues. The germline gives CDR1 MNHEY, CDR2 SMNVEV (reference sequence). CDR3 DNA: TGTGCCAGCAGTACCGGGAGAAACGGGGAGCTGTTTTTT. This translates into CASSTGRNGELFF.

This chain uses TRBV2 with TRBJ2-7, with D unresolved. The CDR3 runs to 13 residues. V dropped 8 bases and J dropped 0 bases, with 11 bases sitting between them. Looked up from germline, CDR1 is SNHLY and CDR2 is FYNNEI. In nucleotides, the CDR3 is TGTGCCAGCCCCCGTGACAACTCCTACGAGCAGTACTTC. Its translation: CASPRDNSYEQYF. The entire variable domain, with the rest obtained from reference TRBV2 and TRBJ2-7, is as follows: EPEVTQTPSHQVTQMGQEVILRCVPISNHLYFYWYRQILGQKVEFLVSFYNNEISEKSEIFDDQFSVERPDGSNFTLKIRSTKLEDSAMYFCASPRDNSYEQYFGPGTRLTVT.

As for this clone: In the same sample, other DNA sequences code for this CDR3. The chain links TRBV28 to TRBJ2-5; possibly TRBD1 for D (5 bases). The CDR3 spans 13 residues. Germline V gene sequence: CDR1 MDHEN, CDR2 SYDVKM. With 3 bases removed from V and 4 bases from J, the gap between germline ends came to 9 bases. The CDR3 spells CASSFRGRETQYF. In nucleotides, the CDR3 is TGTGCCAGCAGTTTTAGGGGTCGAGAGACCCAGTACTTC.

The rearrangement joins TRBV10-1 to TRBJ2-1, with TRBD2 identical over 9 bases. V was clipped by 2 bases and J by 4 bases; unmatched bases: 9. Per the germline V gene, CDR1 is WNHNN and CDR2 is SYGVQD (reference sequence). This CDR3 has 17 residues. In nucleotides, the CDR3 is TGCGCCAGCAGTGAGCTAGCGGGAACCGGCGCTTACAATGAGCAGTTCTTC. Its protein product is CASSELAGTGAYNEQFF.

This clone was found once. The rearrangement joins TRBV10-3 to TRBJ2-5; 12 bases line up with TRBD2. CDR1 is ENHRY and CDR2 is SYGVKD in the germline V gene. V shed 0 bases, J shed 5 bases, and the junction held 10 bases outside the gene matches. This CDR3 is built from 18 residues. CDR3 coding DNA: TGTGCCATCAGTGAGTCTCGGACTAGCGGGGACCTAAGGGAGACCCAGTACTTC. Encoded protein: CAISESRTSGDLRETQYF.

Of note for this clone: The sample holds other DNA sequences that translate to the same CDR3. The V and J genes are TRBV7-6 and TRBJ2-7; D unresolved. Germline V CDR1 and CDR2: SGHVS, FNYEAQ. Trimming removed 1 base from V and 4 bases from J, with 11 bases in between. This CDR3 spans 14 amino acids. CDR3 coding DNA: TGTGCCAGCAGCTTAGTGGCAGAATCTTACGAGCAGTACTTC. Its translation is CASSLVAESYEQYF.

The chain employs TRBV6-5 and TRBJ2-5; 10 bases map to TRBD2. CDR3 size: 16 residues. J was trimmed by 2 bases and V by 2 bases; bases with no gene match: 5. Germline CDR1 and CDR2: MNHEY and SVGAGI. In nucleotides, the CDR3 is TGTGCCAGCAGTTACCCTAGCGGGAGCCCTCAAGAGACCCAGTACTTC. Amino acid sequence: CASSYPSGSPQETQYF.

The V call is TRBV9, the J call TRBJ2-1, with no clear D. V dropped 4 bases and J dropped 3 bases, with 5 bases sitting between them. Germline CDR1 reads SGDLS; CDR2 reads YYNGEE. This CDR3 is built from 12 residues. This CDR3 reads CASSRDYNEQFF. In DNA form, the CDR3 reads TGTGCCAGCAGCCGAGACTACAATGAGCAGTTCTTC.

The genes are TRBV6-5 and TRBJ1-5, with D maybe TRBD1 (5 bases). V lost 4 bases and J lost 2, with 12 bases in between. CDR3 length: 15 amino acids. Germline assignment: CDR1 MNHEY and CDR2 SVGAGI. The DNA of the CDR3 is TGTGCCAGCAGTTTTAGCAGGGTAGGCAATCAGCCCCAGCATTTT. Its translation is CASSFSRVGNQPQHF.

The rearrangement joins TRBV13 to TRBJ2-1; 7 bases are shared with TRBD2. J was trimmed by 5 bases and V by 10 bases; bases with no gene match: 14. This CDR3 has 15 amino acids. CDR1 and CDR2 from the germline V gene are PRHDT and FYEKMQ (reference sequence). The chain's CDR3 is CATLERGSSHNEQFF. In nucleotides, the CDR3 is TGTGCCACTCTCGAGCGGGGCTCATCGCACAATGAGCAGTTCTTC.

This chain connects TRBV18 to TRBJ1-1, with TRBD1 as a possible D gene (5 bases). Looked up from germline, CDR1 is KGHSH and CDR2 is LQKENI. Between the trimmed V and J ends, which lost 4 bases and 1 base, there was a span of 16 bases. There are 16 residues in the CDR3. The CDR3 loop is CASSRIMTETNTEAFF. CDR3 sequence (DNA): TGTGCCAGCTCACGGATAATGACAGAGACGAACACTGAAGCTTTCTTT.

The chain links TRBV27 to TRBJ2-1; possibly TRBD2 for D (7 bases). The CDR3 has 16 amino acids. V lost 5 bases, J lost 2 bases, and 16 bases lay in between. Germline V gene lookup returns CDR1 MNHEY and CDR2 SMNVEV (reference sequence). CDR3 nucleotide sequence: TGTGCCAGCAGTCCCGGGGGGCTCAGGGCCTACAATGAGCAGTTCTTC. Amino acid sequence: CASSPGGLRAYNEQFF.

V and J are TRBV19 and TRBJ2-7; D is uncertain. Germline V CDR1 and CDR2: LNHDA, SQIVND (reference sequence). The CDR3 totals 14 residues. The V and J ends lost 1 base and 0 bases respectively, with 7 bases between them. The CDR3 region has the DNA TGTGCCAGTAGTATAGGCAGCTTCTCCTACGAGCAGTACTTC. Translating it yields CASSIGSFSYEQYF. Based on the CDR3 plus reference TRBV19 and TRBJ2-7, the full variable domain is DGGITQSPKYLFRKEGQNVTLSCEQNLNHDAMYWYRQDPGQGLRLIYYSQIVNDFQKGDIAEGYSVSREKKESFPLTVTSAQKNPTAFYLCASSIGSFSYEQYFGPGTRLTVT.

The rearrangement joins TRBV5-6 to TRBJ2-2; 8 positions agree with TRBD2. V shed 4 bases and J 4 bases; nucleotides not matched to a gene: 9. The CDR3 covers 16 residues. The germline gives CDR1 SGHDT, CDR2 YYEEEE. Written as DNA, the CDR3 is TGTGCCAGCAGCCCGCGGGGGGCCTACATCACCGGGGAGCTGTTTTTT. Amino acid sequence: CASSPRGAYITGELFF.

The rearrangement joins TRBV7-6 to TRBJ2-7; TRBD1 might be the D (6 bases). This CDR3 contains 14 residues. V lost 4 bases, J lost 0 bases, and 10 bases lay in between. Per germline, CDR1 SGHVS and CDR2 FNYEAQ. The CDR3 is CASSSLTGSYEQYF. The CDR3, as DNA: TGTGCCAGCAGCTCTTTGACAGGCTCCTACGAGCAGTACTTC.

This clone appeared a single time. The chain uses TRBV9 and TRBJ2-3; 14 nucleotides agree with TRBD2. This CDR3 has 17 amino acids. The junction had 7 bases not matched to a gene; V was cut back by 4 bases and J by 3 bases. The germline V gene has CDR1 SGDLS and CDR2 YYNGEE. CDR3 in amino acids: CASSPDGTSGSTDTQYF. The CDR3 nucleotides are TGTGCCAGCAGCCCAGATGGGACTAGCGGGAGTACAGATACGCAGTATTTT. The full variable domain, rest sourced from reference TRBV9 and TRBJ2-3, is DSGVTQTPKHLITATGQRVTLRCSPRSGDLSVYWYQQSLDQGLQFLIQYYNGEERAKGNILERFSAQQFPDLHSELNLSSLELGDSALYFCASSPDGTSGSTDTQYFGPGTRLTVL.

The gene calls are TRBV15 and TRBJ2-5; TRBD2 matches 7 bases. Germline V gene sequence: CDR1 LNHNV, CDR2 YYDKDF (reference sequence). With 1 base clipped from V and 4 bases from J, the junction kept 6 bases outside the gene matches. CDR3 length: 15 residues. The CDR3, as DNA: TGTGCCACCAGCAGAGGCGAGGTAGCGGGAGAGACCCAGTACTTC. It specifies CATSRGEVAGETQYF.

The CDR3 is CASSLFFGQNPSYNEQFF. The CDR3 coding sequence is TGTGCCAGCAGTTTATTTTTCGGACAGAATCCATCCTACAATGAGCAGTTCTTC. This chain connects TRBV28 to TRBJ2-1; TRBD1 might be the D (6 bases). CDR1 is MDHEN and CDR2 is SYDVKM in the germline V gene. The V and J ends lost 1 base and 1 base respectively, with 17 bases between them. The CDR3 extends over 18 amino acids.